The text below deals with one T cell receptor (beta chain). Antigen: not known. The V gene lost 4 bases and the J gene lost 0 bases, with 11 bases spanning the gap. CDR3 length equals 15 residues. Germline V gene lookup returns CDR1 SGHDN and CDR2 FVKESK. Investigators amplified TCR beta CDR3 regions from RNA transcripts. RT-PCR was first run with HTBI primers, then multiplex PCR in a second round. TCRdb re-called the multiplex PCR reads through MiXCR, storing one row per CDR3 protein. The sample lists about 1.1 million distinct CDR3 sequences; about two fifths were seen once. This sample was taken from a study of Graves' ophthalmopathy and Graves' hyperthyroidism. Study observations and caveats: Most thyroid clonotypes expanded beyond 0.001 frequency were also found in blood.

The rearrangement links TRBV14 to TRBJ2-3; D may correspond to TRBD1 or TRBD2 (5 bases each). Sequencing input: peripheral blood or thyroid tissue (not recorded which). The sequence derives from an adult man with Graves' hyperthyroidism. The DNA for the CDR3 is TGTGCCAGCAGCCTGCAGGGAGTTAGCACAGATACGCAGTATTTT. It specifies CASSLQGVSTDTQYF.